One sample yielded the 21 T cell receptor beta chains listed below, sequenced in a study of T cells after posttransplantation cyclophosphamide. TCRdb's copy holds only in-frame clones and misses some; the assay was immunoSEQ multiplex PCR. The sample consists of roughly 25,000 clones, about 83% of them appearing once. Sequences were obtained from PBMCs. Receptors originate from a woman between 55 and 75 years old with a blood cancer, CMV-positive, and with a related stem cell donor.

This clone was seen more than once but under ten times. The CDR3 nucleotides read TGTGCCACCAGCAGTCCCAGTCGAGATACGCAGTATTTT. Translated, it gives CATSSPSRDTQYF. The gene calls are TRBV15 and TRBJ2-3; no clear D. Trimming left V 3 bases short and J 5 bases short, with 9 bases between. The CDR3 spans 13 residues. Germline V CDR1 and CDR2: LNHNV, YYDKDF (reference sequence).

CDR3 in amino acids: CAISPDQETQYF. CDR3 bases: TGTGCCATCTCACCGGACCAAGAGACCCAGTACTTC. The V gene is TRBV10-3, the J gene TRBJ2-5; D is unclear. The CDR3 consists of 12 residues. Trimming took 8 bases from V and 0 from J, leaving 7 bases between them. Germline CDR1 and CDR2: ENHRY and SYGVKD.

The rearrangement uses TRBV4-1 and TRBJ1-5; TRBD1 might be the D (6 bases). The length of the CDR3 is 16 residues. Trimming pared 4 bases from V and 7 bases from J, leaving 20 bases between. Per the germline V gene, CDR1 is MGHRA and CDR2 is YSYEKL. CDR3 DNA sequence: TGCGCCAGCAGCCCAAGTACTTACAGGGAGGGACAGCCCCAGCATTTT. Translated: CASSPSTYREGQPQHF.

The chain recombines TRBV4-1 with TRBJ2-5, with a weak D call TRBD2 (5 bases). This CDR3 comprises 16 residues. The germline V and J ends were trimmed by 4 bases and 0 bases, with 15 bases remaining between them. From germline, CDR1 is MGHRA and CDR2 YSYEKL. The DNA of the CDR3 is TGCGCCAGCAGCCGGACGGGGAGAGCGTACCAAGAGACCCAGTACTTC. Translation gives CASSRTGRAYQETQYF.

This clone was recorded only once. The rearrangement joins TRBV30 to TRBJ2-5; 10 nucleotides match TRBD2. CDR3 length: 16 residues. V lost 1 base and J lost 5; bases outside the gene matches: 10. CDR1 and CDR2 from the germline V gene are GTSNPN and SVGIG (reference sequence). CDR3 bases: TGTGCCTGGAGTGATGGACTAGCGGCCTTGGGGGAGACCCAGTACTTC. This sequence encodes CAWSDGLAALGETQYF.

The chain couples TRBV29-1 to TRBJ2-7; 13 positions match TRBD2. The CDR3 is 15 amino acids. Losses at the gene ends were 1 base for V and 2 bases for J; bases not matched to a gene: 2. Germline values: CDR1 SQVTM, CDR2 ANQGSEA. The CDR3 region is CSVEAGLAGTYEQYF. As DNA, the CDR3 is TGCAGCGTTGAAGCGGGACTAGCGGGAACCTACGAGCAGTACTTC.

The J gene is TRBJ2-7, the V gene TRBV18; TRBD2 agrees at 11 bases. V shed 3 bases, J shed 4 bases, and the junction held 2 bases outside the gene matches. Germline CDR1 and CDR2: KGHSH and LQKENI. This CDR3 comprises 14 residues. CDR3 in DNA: TGTGCCAGCTCACCGGGACTAGCGGAATACGAGCAGTACTTC. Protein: CASSPGLAEYEQYF.

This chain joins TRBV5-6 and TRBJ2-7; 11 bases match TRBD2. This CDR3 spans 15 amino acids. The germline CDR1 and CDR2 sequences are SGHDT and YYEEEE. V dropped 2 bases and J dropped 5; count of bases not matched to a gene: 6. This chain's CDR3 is CASSFLAGGVHEQYF. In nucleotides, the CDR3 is TGTGCCAGCAGCTTCCTAGCGGGAGGCGTCCACGAGCAGTACTTC.

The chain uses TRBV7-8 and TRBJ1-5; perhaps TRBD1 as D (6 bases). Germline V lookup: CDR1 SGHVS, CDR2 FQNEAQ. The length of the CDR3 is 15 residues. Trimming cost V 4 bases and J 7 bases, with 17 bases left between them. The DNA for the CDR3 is TGTGCCAGCAGCTCCGGAGGGGGGGCCGTACAGCCCCAGCATTTT. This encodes CASSSGGGAVQPQHF.

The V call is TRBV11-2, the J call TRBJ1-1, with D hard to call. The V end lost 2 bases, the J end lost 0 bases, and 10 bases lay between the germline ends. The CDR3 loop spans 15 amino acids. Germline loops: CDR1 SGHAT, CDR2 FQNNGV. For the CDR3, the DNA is TGTGCCAGCAGCTTAACGGGAGGTCTGAACACTGAAGCTTTCTTT. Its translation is CASSLTGGLNTEAFF.

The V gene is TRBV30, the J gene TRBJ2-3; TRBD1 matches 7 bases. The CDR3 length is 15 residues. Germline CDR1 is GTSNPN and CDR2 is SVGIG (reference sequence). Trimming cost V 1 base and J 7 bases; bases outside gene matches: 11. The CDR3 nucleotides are TGTGCCTGGAGTGACAGGGGTATAGCGCCAAATACGCAGTATTTT. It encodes CAWSDRGIAPNTQYF.

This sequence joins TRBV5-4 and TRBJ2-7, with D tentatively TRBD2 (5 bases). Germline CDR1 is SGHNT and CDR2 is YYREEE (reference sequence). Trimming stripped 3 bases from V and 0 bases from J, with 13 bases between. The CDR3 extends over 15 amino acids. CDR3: CASSSEGLISYEQYF. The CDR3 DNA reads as TGTGCCAGCAGCTCCGAAGGACTGATCTCCTACGAGCAGTACTTC. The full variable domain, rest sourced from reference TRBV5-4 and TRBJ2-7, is ETGVTQSPTHLIKTRGQQVTLRCSSQSGHNTVSWYQQALGQGPQFIFQYYREEENGRGNFPPRFSGLQFPNYSSELNVNALELDDSALYLCASSSEGLISYEQYFGPGTRLTVT.

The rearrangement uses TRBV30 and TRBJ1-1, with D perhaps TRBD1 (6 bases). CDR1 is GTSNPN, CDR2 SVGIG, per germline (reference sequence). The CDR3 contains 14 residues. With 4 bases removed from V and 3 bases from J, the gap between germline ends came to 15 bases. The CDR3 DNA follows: TGTGCCTGGACTATGGCAGGGGTTTACACTGAAGCTTTCTTT. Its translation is CAWTMAGVYTEAFF.

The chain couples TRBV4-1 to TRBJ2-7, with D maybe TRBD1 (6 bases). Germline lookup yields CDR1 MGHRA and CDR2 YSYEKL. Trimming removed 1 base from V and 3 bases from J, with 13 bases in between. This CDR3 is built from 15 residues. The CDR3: CASSQVSAGDYEQYF. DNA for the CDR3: TGCGCCAGCAGCCAAGTCTCGGCAGGGGACTACGAGCAGTACTTC.

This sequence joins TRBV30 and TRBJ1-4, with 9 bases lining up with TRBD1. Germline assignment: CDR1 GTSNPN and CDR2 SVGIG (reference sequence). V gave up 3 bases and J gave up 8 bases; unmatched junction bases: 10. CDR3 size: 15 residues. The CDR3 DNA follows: TGTGCCTGGAGACACTCCGGGACAGGGAGGGAAAAACTGTTTTTT. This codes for CAWRHSGTGREKLFF.

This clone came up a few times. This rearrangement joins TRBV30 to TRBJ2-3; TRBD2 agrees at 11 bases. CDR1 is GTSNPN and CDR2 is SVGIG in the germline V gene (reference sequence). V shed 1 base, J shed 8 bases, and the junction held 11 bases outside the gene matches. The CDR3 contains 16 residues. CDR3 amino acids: CAWSAPLAGGGGTQYF. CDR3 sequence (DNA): TGTGCCTGGAGTGCGCCCCTAGCGGGAGGCGGAGGTACGCAGTATTTT.

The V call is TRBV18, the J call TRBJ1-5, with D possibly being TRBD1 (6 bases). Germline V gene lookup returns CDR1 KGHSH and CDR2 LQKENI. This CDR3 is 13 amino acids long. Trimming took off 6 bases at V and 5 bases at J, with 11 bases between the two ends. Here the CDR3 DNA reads TGTGCCAGCTCTCAGGGGTCGGATCAGCCCCAGCATTTT. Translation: CASSQGSDQPQHF.

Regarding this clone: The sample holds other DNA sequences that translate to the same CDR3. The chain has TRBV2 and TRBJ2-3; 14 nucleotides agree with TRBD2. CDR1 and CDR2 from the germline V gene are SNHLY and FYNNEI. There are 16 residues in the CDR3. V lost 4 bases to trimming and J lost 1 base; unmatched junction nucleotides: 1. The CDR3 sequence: CASSAGLAGGTDTQYF. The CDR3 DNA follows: TGTGCCAGCAGTGCGGGACTAGCGGGGGGCACAGATACGCAGTATTTT.

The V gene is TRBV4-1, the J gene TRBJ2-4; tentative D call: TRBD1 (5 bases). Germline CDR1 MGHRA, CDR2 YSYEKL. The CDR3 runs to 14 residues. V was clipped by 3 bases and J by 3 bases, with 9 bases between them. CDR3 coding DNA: TGCGCCAGCAGCCACCCTGACAGCAAAAACATTCAGTACTTC. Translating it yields CASSHPDSKNIQYF.

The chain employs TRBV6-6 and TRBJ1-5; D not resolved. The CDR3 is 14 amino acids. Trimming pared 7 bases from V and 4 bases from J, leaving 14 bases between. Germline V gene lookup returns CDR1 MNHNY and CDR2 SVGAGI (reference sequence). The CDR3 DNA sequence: TGTGCCAGCACCAATTTAGCCCCAAATCAGCCCCAGCATTTT. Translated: CASTNLAPNQPQHF.

As DNA, the CDR3 is TGTGCCAGCAGCACTAGTAGGCCGGGGGAGACCCAGTACTTC. It translates to CASSTSRPGETQYF. The V call is TRBV21-1, the J call TRBJ2-5; the DNA was not used to check the table's D call, TRBD2. TRBV21-1 is a known pseudogene. The CDR3 loop spans 14 amino acids.